The clone carrying this TCR beta chain was counted only a few times. Its antigen is currently unknown. This entry comes from a study of T cell repertoires in cytomegalovirus infection. The overall study: Public TCR beta signature analysis indicated the presence of both CMV infection and matching HLA type.

TCRdb reanalysed the reads using MiXCR and keeps one entry per CDR3 protein. Of hundreds of thousands of distinct CDR3 sequences in the sample, around 32% were seen once. CDR1 is SEHNR and CDR2 is FQNEAQ in the germline V gene (reference sequence). Trimming took off 7 bases at V and 1 base at J, with 11 bases between the two ends. The CDR3 loop spans 14 amino acids. Study-level findings and limits: The response measured ex vivo was dominated by TCR beta clonotypes (HLA-C-restricted and CMV-specific). Cumulative frequency (of public TCR beta family members) identified carriers of CMV plus the relevant HLA.

Specimen: cultured CD8+ T cells from PBMCs, collected from culture after CMV antigen stimulation. This TCR was recovered from a human donor in good health (CMV status not recorded). Some clones in this sample may be carry-over from other donors' samples. The chain recombines TRBV7-9 with TRBJ1-5; D perhaps matches TRBD1 (6 bases). The CDR3 here is CASTKGGSNQPQHF. CDR3 DNA sequence: TGTGCCAGCACTAAGGGGGGCAGCAATCAGCCCCAGCATTTT.